The 29 T cell receptor beta chains below come from one sample, sequenced in a study of T-cell memory formation after mild COVID-19. One entry per CDR3 protein results from TCRdb running MiXCR on the 5' RACE reads. The sample yields more than 100,000 distinct CDR3 sequences, approximately 15% seen once. Sequenced material: PBMCs or a T cell subset sorted from them (not recorded which). The receptors derive from a man aged 18 to 29 who had mild COVID-19 (a few samples of this study predate the infection). Cell type and time point are not known.

The rearrangement uses TRBV5-1 and TRBJ1-1, with D possibly TRBD1 on 6 matching bases. The CDR3 extends over 17 amino acids. The germline CDR1 and CDR2 sequences are SGHRS and YFSETQ. The V end lost 3 bases, the J end lost 0 bases, and 18 bases lay between the germline ends. CDR3 protein: CASSWGNTGTMNTEAFF. Here the CDR3 DNA reads TGCGCCAGCAGCTGGGGGAACACAGGGACAATGAACACTGAAGCTTTCTTT.

This clonotype was seen a handful of times. CDR3 DNA sequence: TGTGCCAGCAGCAATAGCGGGGGGACCCTCCTCGAGCAGTTCTTC. This gives the protein CASSNSGGTLLEQFF. V gene TRBV6-6 combines with J gene TRBJ2-1, with TRBD2 identical over 10 bases. Looked up from germline, CDR1 is MNHNY and CDR2 is SVGAGI (reference sequence). Losses at the gene ends were 6 bases for V and 10 bases for J; bases not matched to a gene: 12. The CDR3 contains 15 residues.

This clonotype was seen many times. The CDR3 protein is CASSFGELAGVETQYF. The CDR3 DNA sequence: TGTGCCAGCAGCTTCGGAGAGTTAGCGGGGGTGGAGACCCAGTACTTC. The chain recombines TRBV7-2 with TRBJ2-5, with 9 bases identical to TRBD2. The V segment lost 3 bases and the J segment 5 bases; nucleotides outside the gene matches: 10. The CDR3 extends over 16 amino acids. CDR1 SGHTA and CDR2 FQGNSA come from the germline V gene. Full variable domain (missing parts from reference TRBV7-2 and TRBJ2-5): GAGVSQSPSNKVTEKGKDVELRCDPISGHTALYWYRQSLGQGLEFLIYFQGNSAPDKSGLPSDRFSAERTGGSVSTLTIQRTQQEDSAVYLCASSFGELAGVETQYFGPGTRLLVL.

CDR3 region: CASSGTDYGYTF. CDR3 coding DNA: TGTGCCAGCAGTGGGACCGACTATGGCTACACCTTC. The rearrangement uses TRBV6-7 and TRBJ1-2; a possible D gene is TRBD1 (5 bases). TRBV6-7 is an ORF, with its function uncertain. The V end lost 5 bases, the J end lost 3 bases, and 7 bases lay between the germline ends. This CDR3 spans 12 amino acids.

The rearrangement links TRBV7-2 to TRBJ2-3, with D perhaps TRBD1 (5 bases). The CDR3 totals 14 residues. The germline V and J ends were trimmed by 5 bases and 2 bases, with 11 bases remaining between them. The V gene's germline CDR1 is SGHTA and CDR2 FQGNSA. This CDR3 is CASSGATFTDTQYF. The CDR3 DNA is TGTGCCAGCAGCGGGGCGACCTTCACAGATACGCAGTATTTT. The full variable domain, in which reference TRBV7-2 and TRBJ2-3 provide the parts outside the CDR3, is GAGVSQSPSNKVTEKGKDVELRCDPISGHTALYWYRQSLGQGLEFLIYFQGNSAPDKSGLPSDRFSAERTGGSVSTLTIQRTQQEDSAVYLCASSGATFTDTQYFGPGTRLTVL.

J is TRBJ2-5 and V is TRBV6-1; possibly TRBD1 for D (5 bases). There are 14 residues in the CDR3. Trimming left V 4 bases short and J 5 bases short, with 14 bases between. The germline V gene encodes CDR1 MNHNS and CDR2 SASEGT. The CDR3 DNA reads TGTGCCAGCAGTGTTGTAACAGGCCAGGAGACCCAGTACTTC. Residues: CASSVVTGQETQYF.

The chain is built from TRBV5-1 and TRBJ2-3; D is possibly TRBD2 (5 bases). The CDR3 covers 15 residues. Germline lookup yields CDR1 SGHRS and CDR2 YFSETQ. V was shortened by 1 base and J by 1 base, with 10 bases between the two germline ends. The chain's CDR3 is CASSLSGYGTDTQYF. Here the CDR3 DNA reads TGCGCCAGCAGCTTGTCGGGGTACGGCACAGATACGCAGTATTTT.

The chain couples TRBV5-4 to TRBJ2-1, with 7 bases that match TRBD1. Germline V lookup: CDR1 SGHNT, CDR2 YYREEE (reference sequence). V gave up 2 bases and J gave up 3 bases; unmatched junction bases: 5. This CDR3 contains 15 residues. For the CDR3, the DNA is TGTGCCAGCAGCTTAAGGCAGGGGGTCTACAATGAGCAGTTCTTC. It specifies CASSLRQGVYNEQFF.

The chain employs TRBV5-1 and TRBJ2-2, with a possible D match to TRBD1 (6 bases). This CDR3 is 14 amino acids long. Germline V gene sequence: CDR1 SGHRS, CDR2 YFSETQ. Trimming cost V 7 bases and J 0 bases, with 10 bases left between them. CDR3 in DNA: TGCGCCAGCTTCACAGGGCCGAACACCGGGGAGCTGTTTTTT. Translation: CASFTGPNTGELFF.

This clonotype appeared a few times. V gene TRBV12-3 or TRBV12-4 combines with J gene TRBJ2-3; D ambiguous. With 5 bases removed from V and 4 bases from J, the gap between germline ends came to 13 bases. The CDR3 contains 14 residues. The CDR3 DNA is TGTGCCAGCAGTCCCCACCCCGCGGCAGATACGCAGTATTTT. Its translation: CASSPHPAADTQYF.

The sample holds a few counts of this clonotype. The J gene is TRBJ2-1, the V gene TRBV20-1; D is unresolved. This CDR3 spans 13 amino acids. V was pared by 3 bases and J by 2 bases, with 8 bases between. Germline values: CDR1 DFQATT, CDR2 SNEGSKA (reference sequence). The chain's CDR3 is CSASGQPYNEQFF. The CDR3 coding sequence is TGCAGTGCTAGTGGGCAGCCCTACAATGAGCAGTTCTTC.

This clonotype showed up just a few times. The J gene is TRBJ2-3, the V gene TRBV7-2, with a possible D match to TRBD1 (5 bases). The CDR3 is 14 amino acids. Germline V gives CDR1 SGHTA, CDR2 FQGNSA. V was shortened by 5 bases and J by 2 bases, with 11 bases between the two germline ends. CDR3 in amino acids: CASSRWGPTDTQYF. The CDR3 DNA follows: TGTGCCAGCAGCAGATGGGGCCCCACAGATACGCAGTATTTT.

At least ten counts were recorded for this clonotype. The rearrangement joins TRBV7-2 to TRBJ2-1; D gene unclear. The germline V gene has CDR1 SGHTA and CDR2 FQGNSA. Trimming removed 3 bases at V and 0 bases at J, with 6 bases between. The CDR3 consists of 14 residues. This CDR3 is CASSFIYSYNEQFF. CDR3 DNA: TGTGCCAGCAGCTTTATTTACTCCTACAATGAGCAGTTCTTC.

V usage is TRBV9 and J usage is TRBJ2-7; 7 nucleotides match TRBD1. V shed 3 bases and J 2 bases; nucleotides not matched to a gene: 8. The CDR3 runs 15 residues. Germline lookup yields CDR1 SGDLS and CDR2 YYNGEE. CDR3 sequence: CASSASPQGAYEQYF. CDR3 DNA: TGTGCCAGCAGCGCGAGCCCTCAGGGGGCCTACGAGCAGTACTTC.

The V call is TRBV14, the J call TRBJ2-3; 10 nucleotides match TRBD1. J lost 4 bases, V lost 0 bases, and 7 bases had no gene match. CDR1 SGHDN and CDR2 FVKESK come from the germline V gene. This CDR3 comprises 17 residues. DNA for the CDR3: TGTGCCAGCAGCCAAGATCTCAGGACAGGGGGATCAGATACGCAGTATTTT. Translating it yields CASSQDLRTGGSDTQYF. The full variable domain, completed using reference TRBV14 and TRBJ2-3, is EAGVTQFPSHSVIEKGQTVTLRCDPISGHDNLYWYRRVMGKEIKFLLHFVKESKQDESGMPNNRFLAERTGGTYSTLKVQPAELEDSGVYFCASSQDLRTGGSDTQYFGPGTRLTVL.

This clonotype appeared many times. The V and J genes are TRBV29-1 and TRBJ2-3; D perhaps matches TRBD1 (6 bases). The CDR3 runs 15 residues. Germline lookup yields CDR1 SQVTM and CDR2 ANQGSEA. The germline V and J ends were trimmed by 6 bases and 1 base, with 17 bases remaining between them. CDR3: CSVTGQGPGTDTQYF. As DNA, the CDR3 is TGCAGCGTCACGGGGCAGGGGCCTGGCACAGATACGCAGTATTTT.

The rearrangement links TRBV6-5 to TRBJ2-1; 8 bases fit TRBD1. This CDR3 is 15 amino acids long. The junction had 8 bases not matched to a gene; V was cut back by 6 bases and J by 4 bases. Germline CDR1 MNHEY, CDR2 SVGAGI. For the CDR3, the DNA is TGTGCCAGCAGCCTCTCAGGACAGGGATACAATGAGCAGTTCTTC. Protein sequence: CASSLSGQGYNEQFF.

This chain connects TRBV18 to TRBJ1-1; D gene ambiguous. The CDR3 is 13 residues long. V dropped 3 bases and J dropped 8 bases, with 13 bases sitting between them. Germline CDR1 is KGHSH and CDR2 is LQKENI. The CDR3 reads CASSPIPQGEAFF. CDR3 sequence (DNA): TGTGCCAGCTCACCTATACCTCAAGGGGAAGCTTTCTTT.

This clonotype has just one count. The chain recombines TRBV29-1 with TRBJ2-7; TRBD2 is a possible D gene (6 bases). The CDR3 is made up of 13 amino acids. The germline gives CDR1 SQVTM, CDR2 ANQGSEA. V lost 4 bases to trimming and J lost 6 bases, with 16 bases between them. The CDR3 protein is CSVAGTGAAEQYF. The CDR3, as DNA: TGCAGCGTTGCAGGGACGGGAGCGGCCGAGCAGTACTTC.

The chain links TRBV4-3 to TRBJ2-4; D could derive from TRBD1 or TRBD2 (6 bases each). The V end was cut by 4 bases, the J end by 5 bases, with 9 bases between. The germline gives CDR1 LGHNA, CDR2 YSLEER. The CDR3 is 13 residues long. The CDR3 nucleotides read TGCGCCAGCAGCCGGGGGGCCCAAAACATTCAGTACTTC. It codes for CASSRGAQNIQYF.

The chain couples TRBV15 to TRBJ2-1; 8 positions match TRBD1. Germline CDR1 is LNHNV and CDR2 is YYDKDF (reference sequence). The CDR3 has 16 amino acids. With 2 bases clipped from V and 9 bases from J, the junction kept 12 bases outside the gene matches. This CDR3 reads CATSRYNTGGSGEQFF. The CDR3, as DNA: TGTGCCACCAGCAGATATAATACAGGGGGATCGGGTGAGCAGTTCTTC.

This clonotype came up a few times. V gene TRBV5-1 combines with J gene TRBJ2-5, with 9 bases that match TRBD1. The CDR3 loop spans 16 amino acids. Unmatched junction bases numbered 7, after V lost 0 bases and J lost 4 bases. Germline V lookup: CDR1 SGHRS, CDR2 YFSETQ. CDR3 residues: CASSLETGGIRETQYF. The DNA for the CDR3 is TGCGCCAGCAGCTTGGAAACAGGGGGCATTAGAGAGACCCAGTACTTC.

This chain links TRBV7-3 with TRBJ1-1; possible D gene TRBD1, 5 bases. The germline V gene has CDR1 SGHTA and CDR2 FQGTGA. The V end was cut by 4 bases, the J end by 11 bases, with 17 bases between. CDR3 length: 13 amino acids. The CDR3: CASSSSTVGPAFF. The CDR3 coding sequence is TGTGCCAGCAGCTCATCGACAGTGGGCCCGGCTTTCTTT.

This clonotype has a count of ten or more. The rearrangement links TRBV7-3 to TRBJ2-2; the match to TRBD1 covers 7 bases. With 3 bases clipped from V and 2 bases from J, the junction kept 6 bases outside the gene matches. The CDR3 consists of 16 residues. Germline CDR1 SGHTA, CDR2 FQGTGA. CDR3 nucleotides: TGTGCCAGCAGCTTTCGAGACAGGGTAAACACCGGGGAGCTGTTTTTT. It translates to CASSFRDRVNTGELFF.

The J gene is TRBJ1-6, the V gene TRBV5-1; tentative D call: TRBD1 (6 bases). The germline gives CDR1 SGHRS, CDR2 YFSETQ. The CDR3 is 18 amino acids. V lost 4 bases to trimming and J lost 0 bases, with 17 bases between them. Written as DNA, the CDR3 is TGCGCCAGCAGCCGGTGGGTACAGGGACCCTCCTATAATTCACCCCTCCACTTT. Residues: CASSRWVQGPSYNSPLHF.

This clonotype was observed a handful of times. The chain employs TRBV4-1 and TRBJ1-1; D is ambiguous. V shed 4 bases and J shed 1 base, with 10 bases lying between them. The CDR3 loop spans 14 amino acids. The germline gives CDR1 MGHRA, CDR2 YSYEKL. The CDR3 sequence: CASSPVGRNTEAFF. DNA of the CDR3: TGCGCCAGCAGCCCGGTTGGGAGGAACACTGAAGCTTTCTTT.

This clonotype was seen ten or more times. The chain combines TRBV11-3 with TRBJ2-5; D gene unclear. CDR3 length: 15 residues. Germline assignment: CDR1 SGHNT and CDR2 YENEEA. Trimming pared 0 bases from V and 2 bases from J, leaving 10 bases between. CDR3 amino acids: CASSLDLAKQETQYF. CDR3 nucleotide sequence: TGTGCCAGCAGCTTAGATCTCGCTAAGCAAGAGACCCAGTACTTC.

This rearrangement joins TRBV20-1 to TRBJ2-1; D is perhaps TRBD2 (6 bases). This CDR3 spans 15 amino acids. Looked up from germline, CDR1 is DFQATT and CDR2 is SNEGSKA (reference sequence). V was pared by 0 bases and J by 4 bases, with 13 bases between. CDR3 sequence reads: CSARDRGDAYNEQFF. CDR3 bases: TGCAGTGCTAGAGATCGCGGGGACGCATACAATGAGCAGTTCTTC.

The V call is TRBV7-3, the J call TRBJ1-1; D is possibly TRBD1 (6 bases). This CDR3 has 12 residues. Germline CDR1 reads SGHTA; CDR2 reads FQGTGA. Trimming left V 5 bases short and J 8 bases short, with 12 bases between. DNA of the CDR3: TGTGCCAGCAGCCTTTGGGGGCAGGAAGCTTTCTTT. This codes for CASSLWGQEAFF. The variable domain in full, completed from reference TRBV7-3 and TRBJ1-1, reads GAGVSQTPSNKVTEKGKYVELRCDPISGHTALYWYRQSLGQGPEFLIYFQGTGAADDSGLPNDRFFAVRPEGSVSTLKIQRTERGDSAVYLCASSLWGQEAFFGQGTRLTVV.